This T cell receptor beta chain was sequenced for a study of blood T cell repertoires in COVID-19. Using immunoSEQ multiplex PCR, the repertoire was profiled, and TCRdb retains in-frame clones only, with some absent. The sample shows roughly 700,000 clones, 80% to 90% of them seen only once. This CDR3 contains 15 residues. Germline V gene data show CDR1 as SNHLY and CDR2 as FYNNEI. V lost 8 bases and J 3 bases, leaving 19 bases between the germline ends. This sequence originates from a woman aged 18 to 35 with acute or convalescent COVID-19. Material: peripheral blood. The chain carries TRBV2 and TRBJ1-1; D might be TRBD1 (5 bases). CDR3 amino acids: CASHNSGEGDTEAFF. CDR3 bases: TGTGCCAGCCACAATTCGGGGGAGGGAGACACTGAAGCTTTCTTT.